This entry lists 12 T cell receptor beta chains sequenced from one sample in a study of cytomegalovirus exposure and HLA in healthy donors. Vbeta (60) and Jbeta (13) primers were used in the PCR. Sequencing was performed with immunoSEQ multiplex PCR; in TCRdb, only in-frame clones are kept and a portion is missing. This sample has some 150,000 clones, with about 82% found just once. Material: PBMCs. These TCRs come from a male donor in good health and CMV-seronegative.

The chain links TRBV2 to TRBJ2-7; 9 bases agree with TRBD1. CDR3 length: 14 residues. The ends lost 6 bases at V and 2 bases at J; junction bases unmatched: 5. CDR1 and CDR2 (germline): SNHLY, FYNNEI. The CDR3 nucleotides read TGTGCCAGCAGACAGACAGGGGGGGCCTACGAGCAGTACTTC. Protein sequence: CASRQTGGAYEQYF.

This clone was seen a handful of times. The CDR3 is CASSYSLAYEQYF. CDR3 sequence (DNA): TGTGCCAGCAGTTACTCCCTTGCCTACGAGCAGTACTTC. The chain uses TRBV6-5 and TRBJ2-7; D gene uncertain. Germline V gives CDR1 MNHEY, CDR2 SVGAGI. The germline V and J ends were trimmed by 0 bases and 2 bases, with 5 bases remaining between them. The CDR3 consists of 13 residues.

V gene TRBV6-5 combines with J gene TRBJ2-1; D might be TRBD1 (7 bases). V dropped 6 bases and J dropped 6 bases, with 12 bases sitting between them. This CDR3 is 13 amino acids long. The germline V gene has CDR1 MNHEY and CDR2 SVGAGI. Here the CDR3 reads CASRRDSPNEQFF. In DNA, the CDR3 is TGTGCCAGCAGGCGGGACAGCCCCAATGAGCAGTTCTTC.

The rearrangement joins TRBV18 to TRBJ2-5; TRBD1 might be the D (6 bases). Trimming took 3 bases from V and 2 from J, leaving 16 bases between them. Germline V gene sequence: CDR1 KGHSH, CDR2 LQKENI. The CDR3 loop spans 16 amino acids. The CDR3 nucleotides are TGTGCCAGCTCACCGAGGCCAGGGGAATCTCAAGAGACCCAGTACTTC. Its translation is CASSPRPGESQETQYF.

V is TRBV11-2 and J is TRBJ2-7; a possible D gene is TRBD1 (6 bases). Trimming shortened V by 3 bases and J by 5 bases, and 11 bases separated the two germline ends. CDR3 length: 13 amino acids. Germline V gives CDR1 SGHAT, CDR2 FQNNGV. CDR3 DNA sequence: TGTGCCAGCAGCTTCGGACAGCGCGACGAGCAGTACTTC. Residues: CASSFGQRDEQYF.

This clone was seen more than once but under ten times. The chain is built from TRBV7-9 and TRBJ1-1; TRBD1 agrees at 9 bases. The trim removed 5 bases at V and 3 bases at J, leaving 13 bases unmatched. The CDR3 loop spans 17 amino acids. CDR1 is SEHNR, CDR2 FQNEAQ, per germline (reference sequence). CDR3 residues: CASSPTGTGRGDTEAFF. The CDR3 DNA reads TGTGCCAGCAGCCCCACCGGGACAGGGAGGGGGGACACTGAAGCTTTCTTT. The whole variable domain, remainder taken from reference TRBV7-9 and TRBJ1-1, is DTGVSQNPRHKITKRGQNVTFRCDPISEHNRLYWYRQTLGQGPEFLTYFQNEAQLEKSRLLSDRFSAERPKGSFSTLEIQRTEQGDSAMYLCASSPTGTGRGDTEAFFGQGTRLTVV.

V usage is TRBV7-3 and J usage is TRBJ2-7, with D possibly being TRBD2 (5 bases). V dropped 5 bases and J dropped 0 bases, with 11 bases sitting between them. The CDR3 consists of 14 residues. From germline, CDR1 is SGHTA and CDR2 FQGTGA. The CDR3 coding sequence is TGTGCCAGCAGCCCGTCTAGCAACTCCTACGAGCAGTACTTC. This sequence encodes CASSPSSNSYEQYF.

In this sample, this clone turned up a few times. J is TRBJ2-7 and V is TRBV19; 7 positions agree with TRBD2. The CDR3 is 15 amino acids. The trim removed 4 bases at V and 6 bases at J, leaving 12 bases unmatched. Germline loops: CDR1 LNHDA, CDR2 SQIVND (reference sequence). CDR3 loop: CASSTIGGTLLEQYF. As DNA, the CDR3 is TGTGCCAGTAGTACCATCGGGGGGACCCTCCTCGAGCAGTACTTC.

The V call is TRBV29-1, the J call TRBJ2-2; D is undetermined. This CDR3 region has 11 residues. The V end was cut by 3 bases, the J end by 7 bases, with 6 bases between. Germline CDR1 is SQVTM and CDR2 is ANQGSEA. This chain's CDR3 is CSVEGSGELFF. The CDR3 nucleotides are TGCAGCGTTGAGGGCAGCGGGGAGCTGTTTTTT.

The chain carries TRBV5-1 and TRBJ2-1; 11 bases are shared with TRBD2. V was clipped by 0 bases and J by 2 bases; unmatched bases: 7. CDR3 length equals 18 residues. Germline V lookup: CDR1 SGHRS, CDR2 YFSETQ. The CDR3 DNA follows: TGCGCCAGCAGCTTGGAGGGTAGCGGGAGGGCCGCCTACAATGAGCAGTTCTTC. This sequence encodes CASSLEGSGRAAYNEQFF.

This clone was counted once. The chain couples TRBV19 to TRBJ2-6, with D perhaps TRBD2 (6 bases). CDR1 is LNHDA and CDR2 is SQIVND in the germline V gene (reference sequence). The CDR3 extends over 15 amino acids. Trimming cost V 3 bases and J 0 bases, with 6 bases left between them. Written as DNA, the CDR3 is TGTGCCAGTAGTATGCGGGACTCTGGGGCCAACGTCCTGACTTTC. Amino acids: CASSMRDSGANVLTF.

The chain combines TRBV19 with TRBJ2-7, with TRBD2 matching over 7 bases. The germline V gene has CDR1 LNHDA and CDR2 SQIVND (reference sequence). The V segment lost 3 bases and the J segment 1 base; nucleotides outside the gene matches: 9. This CDR3 is built from 16 residues. As DNA, the CDR3 is TGTGCCAGTAGTATCGTCTCCGGGGGGTCGTCCTACGAGCAGTACTTC. Amino acids: CASSIVSGGSSYEQYF.